This is a list of T cell receptor beta chains from one sample in a study of blood T cell repertoires in COVID-19. Clones were sequenced by immunoSEQ multiplex PCR, and TCRdb holds only the in-frame ones, with some missing. Of some 26,000 clones listed, 85% to 90% are singletons. Input material: peripheral blood. The receptors come from a man in his 70s with active COVID-19. Both conserved end residues are part of each CDR3. A D gene is named only where the DNA matches it firmly. For some rows the clone size is stated as once, few or many, or as a class when expanded; others skip it.

NA	TRBV5-4	TRBJ2-3	TRBD2	TGTGCCAGCAGCTTGGGACTAGCGGGGGGGATCACAGATACGCAGTATTTT	CASSLGLAGGITDTQYF
NA	TRBV11-2	TRBJ1-4	NA	TGTGCCAGCAGCCCCGGGAACACTAATGAAAAACTGTTTTTT	CASSPGNTNEKLFF
few	TRBV7-2	TRBJ2-5	NA	TGTGCCAGCAGCGCAGATGGGGGCGTGGAGACCCAGTACTTC	CASSADGGVETQYF
NA	TRBV5-6	TRBJ2-2	NA	TGTGCCAGCAGTACACCCCCCGGGGAGCTGTTTTTT	CASSTPPGELFF
NA	TRBV6-5	TRBJ2-7	NA	TGTGCCAGCAGTTATAGGGGGAACTACGAGCAGTACTTC	CASSYRGNYEQYF
NA	TRBV29-1	TRBJ1-2	TRBD1	TGCAGCGCGGACGGGACAGGGGGCATCTATGGCTACACCTTC	CSADGTGGIYGYTF
NA	TRBV5-5	TRBJ2-3	NA	TGTGCCAGCTCCTCGGCCGAGGCCATGGATACGCAGTATTTT	CASSSAEAMDTQYF
NA	TRBV30	TRBJ1-6	TRBD1	TGTGCCTGGAGTGTACTGAGGGTACAGGGGGTAATCTATAATTCACCCCTCCACTTT	CAWSVLRVQGVIYNSPLHF
NA	TRBV4-3	TRBJ1-5	TRBD1	TGCGCCAGCAGCCAAGATAGGACAGGGTACCAGCCCCAGCATTTT	CASSQDRTGYQPQHF
NA	TRBV29-1	TRBJ2-7	NA	TGCAGCGTTTATGGGGAGTCGGGCGAGCAGTACTTC	CSVYGESGEQYF
NA	TRBV5-8	TRBJ1-4	NA	TGTGCCAGAAGAGGACGGGACACCCATAATGAAAAACTGTTTTTT	CARRGRDTHNEKLFF
NA	TRBV19	TRBJ2-1	TRBD1	TGTGCCAGTAGTAAGGACAGGGGGACCCCCTACAATGAGCAGTTCTTC	CASSKDRGTPYNEQFF
NA	TRBV6-2/TRBV6-3	TRBJ1-5	NA	TGTGCCAGCAGTTACGGCTCAGGGATGGGTCAGCCCCAGCATTTT	CASSYGSGMGQPQHF
NA	TRBV7-9	TRBJ2-1	TRBD2	TGTGCCAGCAGCTTAGCGGGGGGGAACGAGCAGTTCTTC	CASSLAGGNEQFF
NA	TRBV4-1	TRBJ1-1	NA	TGCGCCAGCAGCCAACCAGGTGTCACTGAAGCTTTCTTT	CASSQPGVTEAFF
few	TRBV29-1	TRBJ2-2	TRBD2	TGCAGCGGCGGGGGGGCCGGGGAGCTGTTTTTT	CSGGGAGELFF
NA	TRBV2	TRBJ1-1	NA	TGTGCCAGCAGGGGCAGAATGAACACTGAAGCTTTCTTT	CASRGRMNTEAFF
NA	TRBV7-2	TRBJ1-1	NA	TGTGCCAGCAGCTTGCGACAGAAAAGCACTGAAGCTTTCTTT	CASSLRQKSTEAFF
NA	TRBV28	TRBJ2-2	TRBD1	TGTGCCAGCAGTCTCGGACAGGGAGGAGCCACCGGGGAGCTGTTTTTT	CASSLGQGGATGELFF
NA	TRBV5-1	TRBJ2-7	NA	TGCGCCAGCAGCTTGCGTGGCATTAGCGACGAGCAGTACTTC	CASSLRGISDEQYF
NA	TRBV30	TRBJ2-5	NA	TGTGCCTGGACCTGGCAGGCGAACCAAGAGACCCAGTACTTC	CAWTWQANQETQYF
NA	TRBV5-5	TRBJ1-6	NA	TGTGCCAGCAGCGCCGGTGGTGTAAGCTCCTATAATTCACCCCTCCACTTT	CASSAGGVSSYNSPLHF
NA	TRBV2	TRBJ2-5	TRBD2	TGTGCCAGCAGGGGACTAGCGTTTCAAGAGACCCAGTACTTC	CASRGLAFQETQYF
NA	TRBV24-1	TRBJ2-7	NA	TGTGCCACCGGAACCGGGTTGGGCTACGAGCAGTACTTC	CATGTGLGYEQYF
NA	TRBV19	TRBJ2-2	NA	TGTGCCAGTAGCGGGATTATTAGGGCGAACACCGGGGAGCTGTTTTTT	CASSGIIRANTGELFF
NA	TRBV18	TRBJ2-3	NA	TGTGCCAGCTCACCACCAGAGGCAGATACGCAGTATTTT	CASSPPEADTQYF
NA	TRBV25-1	TRBJ2-1	TRBD2	TGTGCCAGCGGAGTAGCGGGTCCGTCCTACAATGAGCAGTTCTTC	CASGVAGPSYNEQFF
NA	TRBV28	TRBJ1-2	NA	TGTGCCAGCAGTTCTCTCCAGTCAGGTGGCTACACCTTC	CASSSLQSGGYTF
NA	TRBV7-9	TRBJ2-1	TRBD1	TGTGCCAGCAGCTTACGACAGGGTGGGATCTACAATGAGCAGTTCTTC	CASSLRQGGIYNEQFF
few	TRBV5-1	TRBJ2-7	TRBD2	TGCGCCAGCAGCCCCGGCGGGGGGTTCTACGAGCAGTACTTC	CASSPGGGFYEQYF
NA	TRBV6-5	TRBJ1-2	TRBD1	TGTGCCAGCGAGGGACAGGGGGGCTATGGCTACACCTTC	CASEGQGGYGYTF
NA	TRBV4-1	TRBJ1-2	NA	TGCGCCAGCAGCCAAGTCGGGACTTCTAACTATGGCTACACCTTC	CASSQVGTSNYGYTF
NA	TRBV5-1	TRBJ2-7	NA	TGCGCCAGCAGCTTGGGTAACCGGCACAGCTCCTACGAGCAGTACTTC	CASSLGNRHSSYEQYF
few	TRBV4-2	TRBJ1-4	NA	TGTGCCAGCAGCCGCGACACCTCTGGGGAAAAACTGTTTTTT	CASSRDTSGEKLFF
NA	TRBV5-8	TRBJ2-1	TRBD2	TGTGCCAGCAGCTTCTTCCTAGCGGGGGGCCGCTCCTACAATGAGCAGTTCTTC	CASSFFLAGGRSYNEQFF
NA	TRBV9	TRBJ2-1	TRBD2	TGTGCCAGCAGCTTTAGCGGGTACTCCTACAATGAGCAGTTCTTC	CASSFSGYSYNEQFF
NA	TRBV6-1	TRBJ2-7	NA	TGTGCCAGCAGTGAAGGGGGGGGCGCCCCCCTCTTTTACGAGCAGTACTTC	CASSEGGGAPLFYEQYF
medium-sized	TRBV5-1	TRBJ1-2	NA	TGCGCCAGCAGCAGCGGGGATTATGGCTACACCTTC	CASSSGDYGYTF
NA	TRBV5-5	TRBJ1-5	TRBD1	TGTGCCAGCAGCTTGACAGGGGAAGAGCCCCAGCATTTT	CASSLTGEEPQHF
NA	TRBV7-2	TRBJ2-5	TRBD2	TGTGCCAGCAGCTTCCTAGCGGGGAGTACCCAAGAGACCCAGTACTTC	CASSFLAGSTQETQYF
once	TRBV30	TRBJ1-3	NA	TGTGCCTGGAGTGTCGAATGGGCTGCTGGAAACACCATATATTTT	CAWSVEWAAGNTIYF
NA	TRBV11-1	TRBJ1-2	NA	TGTGCCAGCAGCTTATCCGGTGATGGCTACACCTTC	CASSLSGDGYTF
NA	TRBV5-4	TRBJ2-7	TRBD2	TGTGCCAGCAGCAACGGGAGGGAGCCCTACGAGCAGTACTTC	CASSNGREPYEQYF
NA	TRBV21-1	TRBJ2-5	NA	TGTGCCAGCAGCGGTGGCCTAGCGGGGGGCCAGTACCAAGAGACCCAGTACTTC	CASSGGLAGGQYQETQYF